The next 9 T cell receptor beta chains were all read from a single sample in a study of T-cell reconstitution after alpha-beta-depleted transplantation in children. Unique molecular identifiers were built into the TCRbeta library. TCRdb fed the PCR reads into MiXCR, producing one record per CDR3 protein. The sample includes hundreds of thousands of distinct CDR3 sequences, around a sixth of them seen just once. The specimen was PBMCs from the stem cell graft donor, collected from the stem cell graft. The receptors shown here come from a human donor who donated a stem cell graft to a child with acute myeloid leukemia.

This clonotype has only a few counts. The chain uses TRBV5-8 and TRBJ2-2, with a tentative D call TRBD2 (5 bases). Between the trimmed V and J ends, which lost 2 bases and 1 base, there was a span of 12 bases. The CDR3 has 16 amino acids. From germline, CDR1 is SGHTS and CDR2 YDEGEE. This chain's CDR3 is CASSFGRLLNTGELFF. In DNA form, the CDR3 reads TGTGCCAGCAGCTTTGGGAGACTGCTGAACACCGGGGAGCTGTTTTTT.

The gene calls are TRBV18 and TRBJ2-7; TRBD1 matches at 8 bases. The V and J ends lost 1 base and 6 bases, in that order; junction bases with no gene match: 11. The germline gives CDR1 KGHSH, CDR2 LQKENI. CDR3 length: 16 residues. The CDR3 bases are TGTGCCAGCTCACCACGGGGAACAGGACAGGGAATCGAGCAGTACGTC. It codes for CASSPRGTGQGIEQYV.

This clonotype has just a few counts. This CDR3 reads CASSRRDSYLSGANVLTF. The CDR3 DNA is TGTGCCAGCAGCCGACGGGACAGTTATCTATCTGGGGCCAACGTCCTGACTTTC. V and J are TRBV11-2 and TRBJ2-6; 7 bases are a match to TRBD1. The CDR3 extends over 18 amino acids. Germline-derived CDR1 and CDR2 are SGHAT and FQNNGV. The trim removed 5 bases at V and 1 base at J, leaving 11 bases unmatched. The full variable domain, with the rest looked up from reference TRBV11-2 and TRBJ2-6, is EAGVAQSPRYKIIEKRQSVAFWCNPISGHATLYWYQQILGQGPKLLIQFQNNGVVDDSQLPKDRFSAERLKGVDSTLKIQPAKLEDSAVYLCASSRRDSYLSGANVLTFGAGSRLTVL.

In this sample, this clonotype turned up many times. This chain connects TRBV12-3 or TRBV12-4 to TRBJ1-2; a weak D match, TRBD1 (5 bases). Trimming took 5 bases from V and 4 from J, leaving 14 bases between them. The CDR3 extends over 14 amino acids. CDR3 sequence reads: CASSKAGWGYGYTF. CDR3 DNA: TGTGCCAGCAGTAAGGCAGGGTGGGGCTATGGCTACACCTTC.

V is TRBV6-1 and J is TRBJ1-3, with D perhaps TRBD1 (6 bases). Germline V gene lookup returns CDR1 MNHNS and CDR2 SASEGT. The CDR3 has 16 residues. V was trimmed by 5 bases and J by 4 bases, leaving 18 bases between them. The CDR3 DNA reads as TGTGCCAGCAGTCCCTCCTTACAGGGATTAGGAAACACCATATATTTT. Protein sequence: CASSPSLQGLGNTIYF.

This clonotype was seen more than once but under ten times. The rearrangement joins TRBV20-1 to TRBJ2-1, with TRBD2 identical over 10 bases. The CDR3 is 16 amino acids. The J segment lost 4 bases and the V segment lost 6 bases, leaving 12 bases of the junction unmatched. Per germline, CDR1 DFQATT and CDR2 SNEGSKA (reference sequence). The CDR3 loop is CSAMSRTSGIYNEQFF. The CDR3 DNA sequence: TGCAGTGCCATGAGTCGGACTAGCGGTATTTACAATGAGCAGTTCTTC.

This clonotype has just a few counts. V gene TRBV27 combines with J gene TRBJ1-5, with 7 bases identical to TRBD1. Germline trimming cut 3 bases from V and 3 bases from J; bases unmatched to any gene: 5. Per the germline V gene, CDR1 is MNHEY and CDR2 is SMNVEV (reference sequence). The CDR3 runs to 15 residues. DNA of the CDR3: TGTGCCAGCAGTTTTGGAGGGGGCTTCAATCAGCCCCAGCATTTT. As protein: CASSFGGGFNQPQHF.

This clonotype was detected a few times. This chain links TRBV20-1 with TRBJ2-2, with D perhaps matching TRBD1 (5 bases). The V end was cut by 1 base, the J end by 4 bases, with 16 bases between. The germline CDR1 and CDR2 sequences are DFQATT and SNEGSKA (reference sequence). There are 16 residues in the CDR3. The CDR3 loop is CSARGREKKGTGELFF. DNA of the CDR3: TGCAGTGCTAGAGGCAGGGAAAAAAAGGGCACCGGGGAGCTGTTTTTT.

This clonotype was counted only a few times. The genes are TRBV20-1 and TRBJ1-2, with D unclear. Germline CDR1 DFQATT, CDR2 SNEGSKA (reference sequence). The CDR3 extends over 11 amino acids. Trimming removed 0 bases at V and 8 bases at J, with 7 bases between. DNA of the CDR3: TGCAGTGCTAGAGACCAAAGGGGCTACACCTTC. Amino acid sequence: CSARDQRGYTF.